The present TCR beta chain was sequenced within a study of cytomegalovirus exposure and HLA in healthy donors. Amplification used 60 Vbeta primers and 13 Jbeta primers. Clones were sequenced by immunoSEQ multiplex PCR, and TCRdb holds only the in-frame ones, with some missing. Found here are about 140,000 clones, around 73% of them singletons; the top ten hold roughly 2.9%. At sampling all donors were nominally healthy, likely with unrecorded immune exposures. As for this clone: Its cognate antigen is unknown.

Study-wide results and limits: In a later analysis, CMV-associated beta chains were mostly HLA-associated, it appeared. In a later analysis, a genetic analysis reported fewer productive-TCR N-insertions in an Asian-associated ancestry cluster than the cohort average. For most TCR beta V segments, an earlier analysis put the productive rate at about 87% or about 30% of the time.

The CDR3 is made up of 13 amino acids. Trimming removed 5 bases from V and 7 bases from J; junction bases left unmatched: 8. Germline-derived CDR1 and CDR2 are MNHEY and SMNVEV (reference sequence). J is TRBJ2-7 and V is TRBV27, with 7 bases fitting TRBD1. The sample comprised PBMCs. The clonotype was recovered from a female donor in good health and CMV-seronegative. The CDR3 sequence: CASSPNRGREQYF. As DNA, the CDR3 is TGTGCCAGCAGTCCCAACAGGGGTCGGGAGCAGTACTTC.